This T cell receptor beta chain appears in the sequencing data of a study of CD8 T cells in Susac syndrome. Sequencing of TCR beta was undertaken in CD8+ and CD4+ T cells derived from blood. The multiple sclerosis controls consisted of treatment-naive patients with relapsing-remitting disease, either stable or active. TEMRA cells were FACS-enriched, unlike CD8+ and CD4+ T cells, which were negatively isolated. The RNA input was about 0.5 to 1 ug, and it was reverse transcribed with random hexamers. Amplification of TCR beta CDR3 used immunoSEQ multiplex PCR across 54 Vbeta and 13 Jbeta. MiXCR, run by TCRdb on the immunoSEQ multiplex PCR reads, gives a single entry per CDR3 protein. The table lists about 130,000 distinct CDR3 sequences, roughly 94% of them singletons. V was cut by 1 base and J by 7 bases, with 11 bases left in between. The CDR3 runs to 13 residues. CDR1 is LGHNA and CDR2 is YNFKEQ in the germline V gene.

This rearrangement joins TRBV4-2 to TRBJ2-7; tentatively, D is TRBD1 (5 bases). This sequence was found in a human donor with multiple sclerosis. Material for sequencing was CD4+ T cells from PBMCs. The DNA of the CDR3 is TGTGCCAGCAGCCAAGTACTGGGGCGGGAGCAGTACTTC. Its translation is CASSQVLGREQYF.